What follows are 22 T cell receptor beta chains derived from one specimen sequenced in a study of cytomegalovirus exposure and HLA in healthy donors. PCR was performed using 60 Vbeta and 13 Jbeta primers. Method: immunoSEQ multiplex PCR; TCRdb's copy keeps in-frame clones and lacks some. Of some 99,000 clones in the sample, 60% to 80% were seen once. The specimen was PBMCs. The receptors here all came from a female donor in good health and CMV-seronegative.

The chain joins TRBV28 to TRBJ1-1; 7 nucleotides align to TRBD1. The J segment lost 1 base and the V segment lost 5 bases, leaving 7 bases of the junction unmatched. The CDR3 loop spans 15 amino acids. CDR1 and CDR2 from the germline V gene are MDHEN and SYDVKM. CDR3 nucleotides: TGTGCCAGCAGTCCGCCGACAGGGACGAACACTGAAGCTTTCTTT. Protein product: CASSPPTGTNTEAFF.

The J gene is TRBJ2-7, the V gene TRBV19; 10 bases are shared with TRBD2. The germline V gene has CDR1 LNHDA and CDR2 SQIVND (reference sequence). The CDR3 is 15 residues long. J was trimmed by 4 bases and V by 5 bases; bases with no gene match: 8. The CDR3 nucleotides read TGTGCCAGTAGTGTGTCTAGCGGGGGTATTTACGAGCAGTACTTC. Its protein is CASSVSSGGIYEQYF.

With regard to this clone: One junction end disagrees with the germline gene, perhaps due to a read error. The CDR3 is CAWSINNGYTF. DNA of the CDR3: TGTGCCTGGAGTATTAACAATGGCTACACCTTC. V usage is TRBV30 and J usage is TRBJ1-2, with D unresolved. Germline CDR1 is GTSNPN and CDR2 is SVGIG (reference sequence). The CDR3 is 11 residues long.

This clone appeared once. V and J are TRBV4-2 and TRBJ2-1, with D uncertain. This CDR3 has 15 residues. The V gene lost 0 bases and the J gene lost 3 bases, with 9 bases spanning the gap. CDR1 and CDR2 (germline): LGHNA, YNFKEQ. This CDR3 is CASSQDSQDYNEQFF. Written as DNA, the CDR3 is TGTGCCAGCAGCCAAGATTCCCAGGACTACAATGAGCAGTTCTTC.

The V gene is TRBV7-9, the J gene TRBJ1-2, with 7 nucleotides matching TRBD1. The CDR3 covers 16 residues. Germline V gene data show CDR1 as SEHNR and CDR2 as FQNEAQ (reference sequence). Trimming cost V 1 base and J 0 bases; bases outside gene matches: 5. DNA for the CDR3: TGTGCCAGCAGCTTAGGAGGGGGCGCGTCTAACTATGGCTACACCTTC. It specifies CASSLGGGASNYGYTF.

The CDR3 coding sequence is TGTGCCAGCAGTGTGGGGGGTGACTATGGCTACACCTTC. Protein product: CASSVGGDYGYTF. The chain links TRBV2 to TRBJ1-2; D perhaps matches TRBD1 (5 bases). CDR3 length: 13 amino acids. Germline CDR1 reads SNHLY; CDR2 reads FYNNEI. Trimming took off 4 bases at V and 3 bases at J, with 9 bases between the two ends.

V and J are TRBV7-3 and TRBJ2-1; a weak D match, TRBD2 (6 bases). This CDR3 has 14 residues. V was cut by 8 bases and J by 5 bases, with 16 bases left in between. Germline CDR1 SGHTA, CDR2 FQGTGA. The CDR3 loop is CASSKGGTDNEQFF. The CDR3 DNA sequence: TGTGCCAGCTCGAAAGGCGGGACCGACAATGAGCAGTTCTTC.

The chain is built from TRBV11-2 and TRBJ2-7; 7 bases map to TRBD2. The CDR3 contains 14 residues. V lost 4 bases to trimming and J lost 0 bases; unmatched junction nucleotides: 3. Germline loops: CDR1 SGHAT, CDR2 FQNNGV. The CDR3 DNA sequence: TGTGCCAGCAGCTCTAGCGGAAACTCCTACGAGCAGTACTTC. Residues: CASSSSGNSYEQYF. Combining the CDR3 with reference TRBV11-2 and TRBJ2-7 gives the whole variable domain EAGVAQSPRYKIIEKRQSVAFWCNPISGHATLYWYQQILGQGPKLLIQFQNNGVVDDSQLPKDRFSAERLKGVDSTLKIQPAKLEDSAVYLCASSSSGNSYEQYFGPGTRLTVT.

The chain joins TRBV19 to TRBJ2-1, with 7 bases matching TRBD1. This CDR3 has 19 amino acids. V was pared by 7 bases and J by 2 bases, with 20 bases of the junction left unmatched. The V gene's germline CDR1 is LNHDA and CDR2 SQIVND (reference sequence). Written as DNA, the CDR3 is TGTGCCAGTATCCCTTGCCGGGACAGATTTAGAGAGGCCTACAATGAGCAGTTCTTC. Translating it yields CASIPCRDRFREAYNEQFF.

The chain couples TRBV7-8 to TRBJ1-1; TRBD1 matches at 9 bases. The V gene's germline CDR1 is SGHVS and CDR2 FQNEAQ. This CDR3 region has 15 residues. V was pared by 3 bases and J by 4 bases, with 6 bases of the junction left unmatched. CDR3 coding DNA: TGTGCCAGCAGCTTTGGACAGGGGTTGGGCACTGAAGCTTTCTTT. Encoded protein: CASSFGQGLGTEAFF.

The chain couples TRBV11-1 to TRBJ2-7, with TRBD2 as a possible D gene (7 bases). Germline lookup yields CDR1 SGHAT and CDR2 FQDESV (reference sequence). This CDR3 spans 18 amino acids. The V end lost 5 bases, the J end lost 3 bases, and 26 bases lay between the germline ends. The CDR3 sequence: CASSQWGGKPGHRYEQYF. DNA of the CDR3: TGTGCCAGCAGCCAGTGGGGGGGGAAACCGGGACACCGCTACGAGCAGTACTTC.

The chain links TRBV5-1 to TRBJ1-1; 8 bases match TRBD1. After removal of 3 bases from V and 8 bases from J, the junction contained 9 bases not matched to a gene. Germline CDR1 and CDR2: SGHRS and YFSETQ. The CDR3 has 14 residues. The CDR3 region is CASSSIGQGGEAFF. The CDR3 DNA sequence: TGCGCCAGCAGCTCGATAGGACAGGGTGGGGAAGCTTTCTTT.

This sequence joins TRBV5-1 and TRBJ2-1, with TRBD2 matching over 8 bases. Looked up from germline, CDR1 is SGHRS and CDR2 is YFSETQ. The V gene end was trimmed by 4 bases and the J gene end by 5 bases; junction bases not matched to a gene: 11. This CDR3 is built from 16 residues. CDR3 amino acids: CASSVRGVFQNNEQFF. CDR3 DNA: TGCGCCAGCAGCGTGCGGGGGGTTTTCCAGAACAATGAGCAGTTCTTC.

The rearrangement joins TRBV30 to TRBJ2-5; D gene unclear. Germline CDR1 is GTSNPN and CDR2 is SVGIG (reference sequence). This CDR3 is built from 14 residues. The V and J ends lost 1 base and 5 bases respectively, with 14 bases between them. For the CDR3, the DNA is TGTGCCTGGAGTGGTGGGCCCCATTCGGAGACCCAGTACTTC. This codes for CAWSGGPHSETQYF. The full variable domain, rest sourced from reference TRBV30 and TRBJ2-5, is SQTIHQWPATLVQPVGSPLSLECTVEGTSNPNLYWYRQAAGRGLQLLFYSVGIGQISSEVPQNLSASRPQDRQFILSSKKLLLSDSGFYLCAWSGGPHSETQYFGPGTRLLVL.

The chain links TRBV6-1 to TRBJ2-7, with D perhaps TRBD1 (6 bases). Trimming pared 3 bases from V and 2 bases from J, leaving 23 bases between. The germline V gene encodes CDR1 MNHNS and CDR2 SASEGT. The CDR3 spans 18 residues. The CDR3 spells CASSDTPRGTGWAYEQYF. As DNA, the CDR3 is TGTGCCAGCAGTGATACCCCGAGGGGGACCGGGTGGGCCTACGAGCAGTACTTC.

The rearrangement uses TRBV5-4 and TRBJ2-1, with TRBD1 matching over 10 bases. In germline, CDR1 is SGHNT, CDR2 YYREEE (reference sequence). The CDR3 sequence is 16 residues long. V trimming: 5 bases; J trimming: 1 base; junction bases outside the gene matches: 6. CDR3 nucleotides: TGTGCCAGCAGAAACGGGGGACAGGGGTCCTACAATGAGCAGTTCTTC. Translated: CASRNGGQGSYNEQFF.

The chain recombines TRBV18 with TRBJ1-4; 10 bases agree with TRBD1. Germline V gene sequence: CDR1 KGHSH, CDR2 LQKENI. With V trimmed by 1 base and J by 0 bases, 5 bases remained unmatched. The CDR3 length is 18 residues. The CDR3 reads CASSPLGQGLTTNEKLFF. Written as DNA, the CDR3 is TGTGCCAGCTCACCACTGGGACAGGGGTTAACAACTAATGAAAAACTGTTTTTT. The complete variable domain, with remaining parts taken from reference TRBV18 and TRBJ1-4, reads NAGVMQNPRHLVRRRGQEARLRCSPMKGHSHVYWYRQLPEEGLKFMVYLQKENIIDESGMPKERFSAEFPKEGPSILRIQQVVRGDSAAYFCASSPLGQGLTTNEKLFFGSGTQLSVL.

This clone has only one observation. The rearrangement uses TRBV29-1 and TRBJ1-1; 7 nucleotides agree with TRBD1. This CDR3 is 12 amino acids long. With 4 bases clipped from V and 4 bases from J, the junction kept 3 bases outside the gene matches. Per the germline V gene, CDR1 is SQVTM and CDR2 is ANQGSEA. The CDR3: CSVGQGGTEAFF. The CDR3 region has the DNA TGCAGCGTTGGACAGGGTGGCACTGAAGCTTTCTTT.

This chain uses TRBV11-3 with TRBJ2-7; 8 nucleotides match TRBD2. This CDR3 contains 12 residues. CDR1 and CDR2 from the germline V gene are SGHNT and YENEEA. The V gene end was trimmed by 5 bases and the J gene end by 7 bases; junction bases not matched to a gene: 4. The CDR3 loop reads CASSPPGGEQYF. Here the CDR3 DNA reads TGTGCCAGCAGCCCCCCGGGGGGGGAGCAGTACTTC.

The J gene is TRBJ2-2, the V gene TRBV11-2; 9 bases line up with TRBD2. The CDR3 has 16 amino acids. Germline CDR1 is SGHAT and CDR2 is FQNNGV. Germline trimming cut 5 bases from V and 2 bases from J; bases unmatched to any gene: 6. DNA of the CDR3: TGTGCCAGCAGCCCGACTAGCGGATCTAACACCGGGGAGCTGTTTTTT. Translating gives CASSPTSGSNTGELFF.

DNA for the CDR3: TGTGCCAGCAGTTCAGGGACAGGGGAATACGAGCAGTACTTC. This translates into CASSSGTGEYEQYF. This sequence joins TRBV28 and TRBJ2-7, with TRBD1 identical over 10 bases. The germline CDR1 and CDR2 sequences are MDHEN and SYDVKM. The CDR3 spans 14 residues. V gave up 4 bases and J gave up 4 bases; unmatched junction bases: 4.

V gene TRBV7-9 combines with J gene TRBJ2-2; TRBD1 might be the D (5 bases). Germline CDR1 SEHNR, CDR2 FQNEAQ (reference sequence). This CDR3 has 18 residues. V lost 3 bases and J lost 0, with 17 bases in between. The DNA for the CDR3 is TGTGCCAGCAGCTTTAGGGGCCTTACGGTCGCGAACACCGGGGAGCTGTTTTTT. It encodes CASSFRGLTVANTGELFF.